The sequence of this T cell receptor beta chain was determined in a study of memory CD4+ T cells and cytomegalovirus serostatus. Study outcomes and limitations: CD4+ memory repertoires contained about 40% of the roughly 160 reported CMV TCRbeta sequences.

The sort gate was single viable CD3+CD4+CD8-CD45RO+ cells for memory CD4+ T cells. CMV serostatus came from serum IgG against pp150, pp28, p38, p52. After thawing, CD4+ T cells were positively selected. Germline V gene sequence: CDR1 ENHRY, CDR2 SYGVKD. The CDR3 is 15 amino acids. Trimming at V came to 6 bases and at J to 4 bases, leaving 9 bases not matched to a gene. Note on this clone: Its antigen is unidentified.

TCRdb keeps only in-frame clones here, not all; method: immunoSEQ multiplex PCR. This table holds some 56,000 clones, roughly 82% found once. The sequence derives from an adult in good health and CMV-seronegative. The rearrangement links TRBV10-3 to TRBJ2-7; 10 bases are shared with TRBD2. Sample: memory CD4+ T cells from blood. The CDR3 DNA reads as TGTGCCATCAGAGCTAGCGGGGGACAAGGGTACGAGCAGTACTTC. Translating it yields CAIRASGGQGYEQYF.